This T cell receptor beta chain was profiled in a study of T cells of healthy individuals. Trimming pared 3 bases from V and 0 bases from J, leaving 12 bases between. Germline V gene sequence: CDR1 DFQATT, CDR2 SNEGSKA (reference sequence). The CDR3 extends over 14 amino acids. This clonotype came up a few times. TCRdb re-analysed the 5' RACE reads in MiXCR, keeping a single row per CDR3 protein. Of about 96,000 distinct CDR3 sequences in the sample, approximately 16% were seen once. The rearrangement links TRBV20-1 to TRBJ2-7; D may be TRBD2 (6 bases). This TCR was sampled from a human donor in good health. The CDR3 loop reads CSASGRFHSYEQYF. The DNA for the CDR3 is TGCAGTGCTAGTGGGAGGTTTCACTCCTACGAGCAGTACTTC.